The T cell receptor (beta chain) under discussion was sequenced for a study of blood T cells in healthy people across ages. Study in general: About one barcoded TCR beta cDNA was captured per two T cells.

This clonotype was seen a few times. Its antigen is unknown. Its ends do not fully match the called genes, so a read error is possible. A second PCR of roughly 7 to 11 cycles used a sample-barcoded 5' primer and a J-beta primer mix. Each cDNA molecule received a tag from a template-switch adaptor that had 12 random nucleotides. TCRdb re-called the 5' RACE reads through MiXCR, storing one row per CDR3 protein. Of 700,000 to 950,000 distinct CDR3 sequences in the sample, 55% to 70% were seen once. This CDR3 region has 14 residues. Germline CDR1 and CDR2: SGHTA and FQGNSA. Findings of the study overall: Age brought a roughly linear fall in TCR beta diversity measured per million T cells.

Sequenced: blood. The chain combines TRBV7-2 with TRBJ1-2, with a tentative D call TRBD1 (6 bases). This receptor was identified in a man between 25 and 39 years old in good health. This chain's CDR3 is CASSLGTTNYGYTF. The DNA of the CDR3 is TGCGCCAGCAGCCTCGGGACAACTAACTATGGCTACACCTTC. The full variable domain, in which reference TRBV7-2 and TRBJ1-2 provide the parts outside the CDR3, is GAGVSQSPSNKVTEKGKDVELRCDPISGHTALYWYRQSLGQGLEFLIYFQGNSAPDKSGLPSDRFSAERTGGSVSTLTIQRTQQEDSAVYLCASSLGTTNYGYTFGSGTRLTVV.